This T cell receptor (beta chain) originates from a study of T-cell reconstitution after alpha-beta-depleted transplantation in children. Regarding the study as a whole: By one year post-transplant, T-cell counts and diversity largely arose from T cells that were newly produced. There were reportedly several hundred expanded graft clones from which alpha-beta T cells came about two months after transplant.

TCRbeta library construction was performed incorporating unique molecular identifiers. TCRdb independently ran MiXCR on the PCR reads; one entry per CDR3 protein. The table records a few hundred thousand distinct CDR3 sequences, about 17% of them present only once. This clonotype occurred a few times. Antigen specificity is unknown. Sample: PBMCs, mostly from graft donor cells, taken 360 days after TCRalphabeta/CD19-depleted stem cell transplant. The sequence was obtained from a boy under three years old who had a stem cell transplant for Wiskott-Aldrich syndrome, so the T cells may come from the graft donor.

As DNA, the CDR3 is TGTGCCAGCAGTTTTTGGAGTTTTACTTACAATGAGCAGTTCTTC. Translated, it gives CASSFWSFTYNEQFF. The chain recombines TRBV12-3 or TRBV12-4 with TRBJ2-1; D is uncertain. This CDR3 is built from 15 residues. With 3 bases removed from V and 4 bases from J, the gap between germline ends came to 13 bases.